Sequencing of this T cell receptor (beta chain) was carried out in a study of regulatory T cells in long-lasting Graves disease. There are many counts of this clonotype. Documented time point: newly diagnosed GD, antithyroid drugs for less than 3 months. RNA extracted from PBMCs served as the sequencing template. The authors diagnosed Graves' disease using American Thyroid Association guidelines. Trimming removed 4 bases from V and 8 bases from J, with 14 bases in between. Germline values: CDR1 SNHLY, CDR2 FYNNEI. The CDR3 consists of 13 residues. Building the TCR beta libraries relied on iRepertoire HTBI primers, and CDR3 regions underwent Arm-PCR. TCRdb reanalysed the multiplex PCR reads using MiXCR and keeps one entry per CDR3 protein. The sample consists of hundreds of thousands of distinct CDR3 sequences, about 16% of them appearing once. The sample also formed part of further work on T cells in Graves' hyperthyroidism and ophthalmopathy. That work contributes: Most expanded thyroid clonotypes above 0.001 recurred in blood.

V and J are TRBV2 and TRBJ1-2; possible D gene TRBD1, 5 bases. This TCR was sampled from a woman aged 40-65 years with Graves disease. Sample: peripheral blood mononuclear cells (PBMCs), taken at new diagnosis, from a patient treated with antithyroid drugs. CDR3 DNA: TGTGCCAGCAGTGTCCCGGCGGGGGAAGGCTACACCTTC. As protein: CASSVPAGEGYTF.